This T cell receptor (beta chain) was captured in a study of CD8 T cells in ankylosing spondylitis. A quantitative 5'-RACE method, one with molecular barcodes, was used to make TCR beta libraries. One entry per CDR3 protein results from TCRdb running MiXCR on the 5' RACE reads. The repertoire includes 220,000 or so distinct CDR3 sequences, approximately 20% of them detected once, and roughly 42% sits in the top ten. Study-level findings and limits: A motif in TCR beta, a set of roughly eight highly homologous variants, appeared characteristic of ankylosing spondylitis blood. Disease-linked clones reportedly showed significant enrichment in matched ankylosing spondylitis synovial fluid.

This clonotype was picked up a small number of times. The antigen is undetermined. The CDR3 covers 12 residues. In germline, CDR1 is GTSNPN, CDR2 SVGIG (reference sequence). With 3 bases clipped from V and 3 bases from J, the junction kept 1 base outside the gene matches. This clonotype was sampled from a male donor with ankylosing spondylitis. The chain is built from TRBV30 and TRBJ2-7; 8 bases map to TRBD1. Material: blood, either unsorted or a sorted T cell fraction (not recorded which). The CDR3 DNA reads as TGTGCCTGGAGCGGGACAGGCTACGAGCAGTACTTC. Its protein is CAWSGTGYEQYF.